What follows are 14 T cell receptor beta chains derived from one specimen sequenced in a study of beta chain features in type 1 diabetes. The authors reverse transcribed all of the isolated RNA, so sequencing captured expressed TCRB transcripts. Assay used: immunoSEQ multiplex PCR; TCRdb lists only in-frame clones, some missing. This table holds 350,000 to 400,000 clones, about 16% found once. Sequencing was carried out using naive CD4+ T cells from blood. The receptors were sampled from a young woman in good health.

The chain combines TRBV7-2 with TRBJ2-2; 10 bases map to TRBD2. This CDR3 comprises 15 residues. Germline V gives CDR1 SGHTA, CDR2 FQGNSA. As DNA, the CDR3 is TGTGGCACTGTCAAGGGACTAGCGTACACCGGGGAGCTGTTTTTT. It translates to CGTVKGLAYTGELFF.

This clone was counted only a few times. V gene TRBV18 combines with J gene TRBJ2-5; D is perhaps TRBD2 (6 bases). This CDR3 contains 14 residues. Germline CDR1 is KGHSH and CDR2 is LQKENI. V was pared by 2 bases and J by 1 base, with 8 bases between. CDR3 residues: CASSPVSGQETQYF. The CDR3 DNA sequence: TGTGCCAGCTCACCAGTTAGCGGCCAAGAGACCCAGTACTTC.

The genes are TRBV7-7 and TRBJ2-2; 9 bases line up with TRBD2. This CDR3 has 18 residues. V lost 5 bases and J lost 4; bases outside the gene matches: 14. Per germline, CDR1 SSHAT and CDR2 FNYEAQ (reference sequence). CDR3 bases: TGTGCCAGCAGCCCGGCGGGAGGGACATCGTTTGGCACCGGGGAGCTGTTTTTT. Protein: CASSPAGGTSFGTGELFF.

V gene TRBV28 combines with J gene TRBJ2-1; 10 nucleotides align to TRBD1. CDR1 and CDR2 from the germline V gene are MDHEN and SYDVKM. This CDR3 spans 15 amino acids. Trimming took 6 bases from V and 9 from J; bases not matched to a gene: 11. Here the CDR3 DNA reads TGTGCCAGCAGGATGACAGGGGGCCCCTATACTGAGCAGTTCTTC. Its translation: CASRMTGGPYTEQFF.

As DNA, the CDR3 is TGCGCCAGCAGCCCCAGGACAGACTCCTACGAGCAGTACTTC. Protein product: CASSPRTDSYEQYF. The chain has TRBV5-1 and TRBJ2-7, with D perhaps matching TRBD1 (6 bases). The CDR3 contains 14 residues. CDR1 is SGHRS, CDR2 YFSETQ, per germline. The V and J ends lost 4 bases and 0 bases respectively, with 11 bases between them.

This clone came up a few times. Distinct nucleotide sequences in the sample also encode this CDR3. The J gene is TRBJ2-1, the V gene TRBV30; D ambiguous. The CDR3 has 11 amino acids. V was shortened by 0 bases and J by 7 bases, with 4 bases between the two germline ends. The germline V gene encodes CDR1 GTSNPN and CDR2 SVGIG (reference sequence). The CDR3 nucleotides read TGTGCCTGGAGTGTTCGGAATGAGCAGTTCTTC. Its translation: CAWSVRNEQFF.

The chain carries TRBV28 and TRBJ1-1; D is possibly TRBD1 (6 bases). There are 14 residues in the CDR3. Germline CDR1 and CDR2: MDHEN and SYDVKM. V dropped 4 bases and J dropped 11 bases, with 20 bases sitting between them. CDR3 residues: CASSWADSRGTAFF. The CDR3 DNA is TGTGCCAGCAGTTGGGCCGACAGTAGGGGGACGGCTTTCTTT.

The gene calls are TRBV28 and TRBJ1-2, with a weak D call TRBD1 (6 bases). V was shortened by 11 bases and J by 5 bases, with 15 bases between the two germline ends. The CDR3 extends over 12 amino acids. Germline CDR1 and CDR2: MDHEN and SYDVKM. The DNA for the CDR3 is TGTGCCGGAGGACAGACACCTTATGGCTACACCTTC. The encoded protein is CAGGQTPYGYTF.

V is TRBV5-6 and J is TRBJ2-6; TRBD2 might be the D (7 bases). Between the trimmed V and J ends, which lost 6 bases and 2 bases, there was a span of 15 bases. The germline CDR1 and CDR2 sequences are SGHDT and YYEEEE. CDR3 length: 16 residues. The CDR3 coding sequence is TGTGCCAGCACCTGGGGGGGGCGCACTGGGGCCAACGTCCTGACTTTC. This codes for CASTWGGRTGANVLTF.

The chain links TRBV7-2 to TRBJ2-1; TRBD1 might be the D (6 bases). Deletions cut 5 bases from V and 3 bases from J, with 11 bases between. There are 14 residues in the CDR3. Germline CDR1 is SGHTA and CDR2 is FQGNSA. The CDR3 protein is CASSGQLNYNEQFF. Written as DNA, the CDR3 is TGTGCCAGCAGCGGACAGCTCAACTACAATGAGCAGTTCTTC.

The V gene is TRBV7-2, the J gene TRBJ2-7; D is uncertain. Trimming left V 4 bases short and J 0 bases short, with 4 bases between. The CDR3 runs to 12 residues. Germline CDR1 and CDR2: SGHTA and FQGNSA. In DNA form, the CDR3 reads TGTGCCAGCAGCTCCCTCTCCTACGAGCAGTACTTC. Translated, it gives CASSSLSYEQYF.

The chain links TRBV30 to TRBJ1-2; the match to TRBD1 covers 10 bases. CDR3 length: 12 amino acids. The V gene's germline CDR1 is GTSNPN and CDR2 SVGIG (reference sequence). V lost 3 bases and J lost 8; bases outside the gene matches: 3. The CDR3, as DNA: TGTGCCTGGAGGTCGACAGGGGGCGGCTACACCTTC. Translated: CAWRSTGGGYTF.

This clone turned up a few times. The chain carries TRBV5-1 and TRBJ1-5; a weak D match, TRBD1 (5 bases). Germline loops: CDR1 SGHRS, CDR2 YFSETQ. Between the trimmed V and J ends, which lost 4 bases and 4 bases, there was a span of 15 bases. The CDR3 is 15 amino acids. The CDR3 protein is CASSEGTSGNQPQHF. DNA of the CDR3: TGCGCCAGCAGCGAGGGGACTAGCGGAAATCAGCCCCAGCATTTT.

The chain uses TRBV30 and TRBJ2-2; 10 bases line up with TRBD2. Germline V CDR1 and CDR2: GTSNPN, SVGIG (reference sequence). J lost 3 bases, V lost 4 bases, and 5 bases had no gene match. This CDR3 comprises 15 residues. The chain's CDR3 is CAWTPAGGHTGELFF. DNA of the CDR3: TGTGCCTGGACCCCAGCGGGAGGGCACACCGGGGAGCTGTTTTTT.